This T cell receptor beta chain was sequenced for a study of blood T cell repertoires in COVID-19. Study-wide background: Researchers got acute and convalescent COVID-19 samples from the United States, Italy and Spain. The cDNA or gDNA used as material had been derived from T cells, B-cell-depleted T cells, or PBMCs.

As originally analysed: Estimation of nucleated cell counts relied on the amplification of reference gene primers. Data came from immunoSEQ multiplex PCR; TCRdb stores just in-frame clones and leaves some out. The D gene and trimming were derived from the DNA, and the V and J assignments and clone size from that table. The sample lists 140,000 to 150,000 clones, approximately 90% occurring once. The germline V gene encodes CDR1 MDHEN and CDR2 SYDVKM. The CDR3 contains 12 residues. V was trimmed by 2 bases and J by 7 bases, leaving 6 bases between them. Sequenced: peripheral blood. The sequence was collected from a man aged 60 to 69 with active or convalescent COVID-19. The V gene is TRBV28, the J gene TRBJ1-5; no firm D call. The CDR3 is CASSLNIQPQHF. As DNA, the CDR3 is TGTGCCAGCAGTTTAAATATACAGCCCCAGCATTTT.